These 25 T cell receptor beta chains were sequenced from one sample in a study of PD-1 blockade in classical Hodgkin lymphoma. Only in-frame clones appear in the TCRdb table, and some are missing; sequencing was by immunoSEQ multiplex PCR. The sample shows around 17,000 clones, more than 80% of them seen only once. Time point noted: newly diagnosed, previously untreated cHL patient sample. The source material was peripheral blood mononuclear cells (PBMCs). Source of these receptors: a human donor with classical Hodgkin lymphoma.

The genes are TRBV9 and TRBJ1-2; the D gene is possibly TRBD1 (6 bases). The CDR3 length is 13 residues. Trimming cost V 2 bases and J 3 bases, with 8 bases left between them. Germline lookup yields CDR1 SGDLS and CDR2 YYNGEE. CDR3 loop: CASSVQGYYGYTF. Written as DNA, the CDR3 is TGTGCCAGCAGCGTCCAGGGGTACTATGGCTACACCTTC.

The chain carries TRBV28 and TRBJ1-3; 7 positions match TRBD1. The V and J ends lost 1 base and 2 bases, in that order; junction bases with no gene match: 2. The CDR3 runs to 15 residues. CDR1 is MDHEN, CDR2 SYDVKM, per germline. CDR3 bases: TGTGCCAGCAGTTTATTTACAGGGGCTGGAAACACCATATATTTT. Amino acids: CASSLFTGAGNTIYF. The full variable domain, its missing parts supplied by reference TRBV28 and TRBJ1-3, is DVKVTQSSRYLVKRTGEKVFLECVQDMDHENMFWYRQDPGLGLRLIYFSYDVKMKEKGDIPEGYSVSREKKERFSLILESASTNQTSMYLCASSLFTGAGNTIYFGEGSWLTVV.

This chain joins TRBV10-3 and TRBJ2-1, with D possibly TRBD2 on 6 matching bases. Trimming shortened V by 3 bases and J by 13 bases, and 16 bases separated the two germline ends. The CDR3 contains 13 residues. The germline gives CDR1 ENHRY, CDR2 SYGVKD. CDR3 amino acids: CAISDPRTTGQFF. Written as DNA, the CDR3 is TGTGCCATCAGTGACCCTCGGACTACAGGTCAGTTCTTC.

The genes are TRBV30 and TRBJ1-2; D ambiguous. Germline loops: CDR1 GTSNPN, CDR2 SVGIG (reference sequence). V was shortened by 3 bases and J by 7 bases, with 9 bases between the two germline ends. This CDR3 contains 11 residues. The DNA of the CDR3 is TGTGCCTGGAGGGCAGCCCTTGGCTACACCTTC. Translation gives CAWRAALGYTF.

This chain uses TRBV2 with TRBJ2-3, with a possible D match to TRBD2 (5 bases). The CDR3 sequence is 15 residues long. Germline V gene sequence: CDR1 SNHLY, CDR2 FYNNEI. Trimming stripped 6 bases from V and 2 bases from J, with 15 bases between. This CDR3 reads CASRERSPYTDTQYF. The DNA of the CDR3 is TGTGCCAGCAGGGAGCGGAGCCCATACACAGATACGCAGTATTTT.

The genes are TRBV4-1 and TRBJ2-4, with D perhaps being TRBD1 or TRBD2 (6 bases each). Germline V gives CDR1 MGHRA, CDR2 YSYEKL. Trimming shortened V by 3 bases and J by 0 bases, and 15 bases separated the two germline ends. CDR3 length equals 17 residues. CDR3 residues: CASSQTQGRLAKNIQYF. The CDR3 region has the DNA TGCGCCAGCAGCCAGACCCAGGGGAGGCTAGCCAAAAACATTCAGTACTTC.

V usage is TRBV14 and J usage is TRBJ2-5; 13 positions agree with TRBD2. J gave up 2 bases and V 3 bases, and 3 bases lay outside the gene matches. The CDR3 extends over 16 amino acids. Germline V lookup: CDR1 SGHDN, CDR2 FVKESK. The CDR3 reads CASSHGTSGTQETQYF. In DNA form, the CDR3 reads TGTGCCAGCAGCCACGGGACTAGCGGGACGCAAGAGACCCAGTACTTC.

V gene TRBV9 combines with J gene TRBJ2-3; 9 nucleotides line up with TRBD2. The CDR3 totals 17 residues. Trimming at V came to 3 bases and at J to 2 bases, leaving 10 bases not matched to a gene. Germline V gene lookup returns CDR1 SGDLS and CDR2 YYNGEE. In nucleotides, the CDR3 is TGTGCCAGCAGCGCCCGAGCAGCGGGAGGTATCACAGATACGCAGTATTTT. It is translated as CASSARAAGGITDTQYF. Full variable domain (remainder filled in from reference TRBV9 and TRBJ2-3): DSGVTQTPKHLITATGQRVTLRCSPRSGDLSVYWYQQSLDQGLQFLIQYYNGEERAKGNILERFSAQQFPDLHSELNLSSLELGDSALYFCASSARAAGGITDTQYFGPGTRLTVL.

This clone was observed a few times. This sequence joins TRBV5-1 and TRBJ1-2, with a possible D match to TRBD1 (6 bases). Germline V gene data show CDR1 as SGHRS and CDR2 as YFSETQ. The germline V and J ends were trimmed by 4 bases and 5 bases, with 15 bases remaining between them. The CDR3 has 14 residues. The CDR3, as DNA: TGCGCCAGCAGCCCTTCCTCGGACAGTTATGGCTACACCTTC. It yields the protein CASSPSSDSYGYTF. Together with reference TRBV5-1 and TRBJ1-2, the CDR3 gives the full variable domain: KAGVTQTPRYLIKTRGQQVTLSCSPISGHRSVSWYQQTPGQGLQFLFEYFSETQRNKGNFPGRFSGRQFSNSRSEMNVSTLELGDSALYLCASSPSSDSYGYTFGSGTRLTVV.

The chain employs TRBV6-6 and TRBJ2-7; TRBD2 aligns across 10 bases. V was pared by 11 bases and J by 7 bases, with 14 bases of the junction left unmatched. The CDR3 sequence is 14 residues long. Germline V gives CDR1 MNHNY, CDR2 SVGAGI (reference sequence). The CDR3 protein is CASSLLAGIFEQYF. The CDR3 nucleotides read TGTGCCTCCTCTCTACTAGCGGGAATTTTTGAGCAGTACTTC.

This clone has only a few counts. The J gene is TRBJ2-5, the V gene TRBV25-1, with TRBD2 as a possible D gene (6 bases). Germline V lookup: CDR1 MGHDK, CDR2 SYGVNS. V shed 3 bases and J shed 4 bases, with 18 bases lying between them. The CDR3 contains 16 residues. CDR3 amino acids: CASSDPLPVGGETQYF. The CDR3, as DNA: TGTGCCAGCAGTGACCCCCTGCCGGTGGGGGGAGAGACCCAGTACTTC.

The rearrangement uses TRBV5-1 and TRBJ2-1; 10 bases agree with TRBD2. J gave up 7 bases and V 3 bases, and 7 bases lay outside the gene matches. CDR1 and CDR2 (germline): SGHRS, YFSETQ. The CDR3 consists of 15 residues. As DNA, the CDR3 is TGCGCCAGCAGCTACCAAGCGGGAGGGGCAAATGAGCAGTTCTTC. It translates to CASSYQAGGANEQFF.

The chain joins TRBV5-6 to TRBJ1-1, with no clear D. The germline CDR1 and CDR2 sequences are SGHDT and YYEEEE. The CDR3 runs 12 residues. Trimming removed 5 bases from V and 1 base from J, with 6 bases in between. For the CDR3, the DNA is TGTGCCAGCAGTTACAAGAACACTGAAGCTTTCTTT. Translating gives CASSYKNTEAFF. Combining the CDR3 with reference TRBV5-6 and TRBJ1-1 gives the whole variable domain DAGVTQSPTHLIKTRGQQVTLRCSPKSGHDTVSWYQQALGQGPQFIFQYYEEEERQRGNFPDRFSGHQFPNYSSELNVNALLLGDSALYLCASSYKNTEAFFGQGTRLTVV.

This rearrangement joins TRBV7-9 to TRBJ1-3; D unresolved. The CDR3 covers 16 residues. V lost 5 bases and J 0 bases, leaving 14 bases between the germline ends. Germline assignment: CDR1 SEHNR and CDR2 FQNEAQ (reference sequence). The CDR3 reads CASSPPGWASGNTIYF. CDR3 DNA sequence: TGTGCCAGCAGCCCGCCGGGCTGGGCCTCTGGAAACACCATATATTTT.

This rearrangement joins TRBV4-2 to TRBJ2-7, with D possibly TRBD1 on 5 matching bases. The V and J ends lost 1 base and 0 bases respectively, with 10 bases between them. Germline V gene lookup returns CDR1 LGHNA and CDR2 YNFKEQ. The CDR3 length is 15 residues. DNA for the CDR3: TGTGCCAGCAGCCAAGTATCAGGGAACTCCTACGAGCAGTACTTC. Encoded protein: CASSQVSGNSYEQYF.

This chain's CDR3 is CASSPGGVQSLYNEQFF. The CDR3 DNA reads TGTGCCAGCAGCCCCGGGGGTGTACAGTCCTTATACAATGAGCAGTTCTTC. The V call is TRBV7-3, the J call TRBJ2-1, with D perhaps matching TRBD2 (6 bases). The V gene's germline CDR1 is SGHTA and CDR2 FQGTGA. Trimming left V 5 bases short and J 4 bases short, with 21 bases between. There are 17 residues in the CDR3.

The sample holds a few counts of this clone. The gene calls are TRBV28 and TRBJ2-2; D could derive from TRBD1 or TRBD2 (5 bases each). Trimming cost V 3 bases and J 4 bases, with 12 bases left between them. From germline, CDR1 is MDHEN and CDR2 SYDVKM. The CDR3 spans 15 residues. DNA for the CDR3: TGTGCCAGCAGTTTGTCGGGGCGGGTCACCGGGGAGCTGTTTTTT. This translates into CASSLSGRVTGELFF.

The V and J genes are TRBV25-1 and TRBJ1-3; perhaps TRBD1 as D (6 bases). V was trimmed by 1 base and J by 4 bases, leaving 14 bases between them. The CDR3 contains 16 residues. Germline V gene lookup returns CDR1 MGHDK and CDR2 SYGVNS. CDR3: CASSESQGPSGNTIYF. For the CDR3, the DNA is TGTGCCAGCAGTGAATCGCAGGGGCCCTCCGGAAACACCATATATTTT.

The chain uses TRBV29-1 and TRBJ1-2; tentative D call: TRBD1 (5 bases). Germline V gives CDR1 SQVTM, CDR2 ANQGSEA. Between the trimmed V and J ends, which lost 4 bases and 8 bases, there was a span of 14 bases. The CDR3 runs 12 residues. The CDR3 sequence: CSVAPSGSGYTF. In nucleotides, the CDR3 is TGCAGCGTTGCACCTTCAGGGTCCGGCTACACCTTC. Looking up the rest from reference TRBV29-1 and TRBJ1-2 gives the full variable domain: SAVISQKPSRDICQRGTSLTIQCQVDSQVTMMFWYRQQPGQSLTLIATANQGSEATYESGFVIDKFPISRPNLTFSTLTVSNMSPEDSSIYLCSVAPSGSGYTFGSGTRLTVV.

The chain combines TRBV7-2 with TRBJ2-7; 10 bases line up with TRBD2. In germline, CDR1 is SGHTA, CDR2 FQGNSA. The CDR3 runs to 14 residues. The V and J ends lost 7 bases and 6 bases, in that order; junction bases with no gene match: 9. CDR3 protein: CASNLAGERREQYF. In nucleotides, the CDR3 is TGTGCCAGCAATCTAGCGGGAGAGAGGCGCGAGCAGTACTTC.

The chain uses TRBV20-1 and TRBJ2-7; no clear D gene. The CDR3 consists of 11 residues. Germline V gene data show CDR1 as DFQATT and CDR2 as SNEGSKA (reference sequence). V shed 2 bases and J shed 4 bases, with 6 bases lying between them. In DNA form, the CDR3 reads TGCAGTGCTAGAATCCGATACGAGCAGTACTTC. It yields the protein CSARIRYEQYF.

The rearrangement joins TRBV19 to TRBJ1-5, with D unclear. The germline CDR1 and CDR2 sequences are LNHDA and SQIVND (reference sequence). Trimming removed 3 bases at V and 5 bases at J, with 8 bases between. The CDR3 contains 13 residues. The CDR3 DNA reads TGTGCCAGTAGTATCTTGAGCGATCAGCCCCAGCATTTT. This translates into CASSILSDQPQHF.

The chain recombines TRBV28 with TRBJ1-4, with a tentative D call TRBD1 (6 bases). CDR1 is MDHEN, CDR2 SYDVKM, per germline. Between the trimmed V and J ends, which lost 5 bases and 7 bases, there was a span of 11 bases. This CDR3 contains 13 residues. For the CDR3, the DNA is TGTGCCAGCAGTAACTCAGGGGCTGAAAAACTGTTTTTT. As protein: CASSNSGAEKLFF.

This chain joins TRBV30 and TRBJ2-7, with 13 bases lining up with TRBD2. Germline assignment: CDR1 GTSNPN and CDR2 SVGIG (reference sequence). This CDR3 is built from 16 residues. V lost 3 bases and J lost 5; bases outside the gene matches: 10. In DNA, the CDR3 is TGTGCCTGGAGCTACCGGACTAGCGGGAGAAAAAACGAGCAGTACTTC. It is translated as CAWSYRTSGRKNEQYF.

The CDR3 protein is CASSSSIRSRATNEKLFF. CDR3 sequence (DNA): TGTGCCAGCAGTTCCAGCATAAGAAGTCGTGCAACTAATGAAAAACTGTTTTTT. The V gene is TRBV25-1, the J gene TRBJ1-4; D gene ambiguous. Trimming stripped 5 bases from V and 0 bases from J, with 19 bases between. Looked up from germline, CDR1 is MGHDK and CDR2 is SYGVNS. This CDR3 region has 18 residues.